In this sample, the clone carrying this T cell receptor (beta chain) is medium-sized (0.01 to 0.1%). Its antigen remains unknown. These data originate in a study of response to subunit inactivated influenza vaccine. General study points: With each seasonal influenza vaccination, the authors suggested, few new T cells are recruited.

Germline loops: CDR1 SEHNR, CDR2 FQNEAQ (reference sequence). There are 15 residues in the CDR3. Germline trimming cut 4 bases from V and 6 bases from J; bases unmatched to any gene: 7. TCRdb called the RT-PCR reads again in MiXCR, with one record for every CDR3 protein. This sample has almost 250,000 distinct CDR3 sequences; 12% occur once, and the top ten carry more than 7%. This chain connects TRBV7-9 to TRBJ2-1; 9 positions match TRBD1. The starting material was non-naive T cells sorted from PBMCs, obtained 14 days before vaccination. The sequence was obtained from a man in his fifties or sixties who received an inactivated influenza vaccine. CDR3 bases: TGTGCCAGCAGCTCGACAGGGGGAGACTTCAATGAGCAGTTCTTC. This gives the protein CASSSTGGDFNEQFF.